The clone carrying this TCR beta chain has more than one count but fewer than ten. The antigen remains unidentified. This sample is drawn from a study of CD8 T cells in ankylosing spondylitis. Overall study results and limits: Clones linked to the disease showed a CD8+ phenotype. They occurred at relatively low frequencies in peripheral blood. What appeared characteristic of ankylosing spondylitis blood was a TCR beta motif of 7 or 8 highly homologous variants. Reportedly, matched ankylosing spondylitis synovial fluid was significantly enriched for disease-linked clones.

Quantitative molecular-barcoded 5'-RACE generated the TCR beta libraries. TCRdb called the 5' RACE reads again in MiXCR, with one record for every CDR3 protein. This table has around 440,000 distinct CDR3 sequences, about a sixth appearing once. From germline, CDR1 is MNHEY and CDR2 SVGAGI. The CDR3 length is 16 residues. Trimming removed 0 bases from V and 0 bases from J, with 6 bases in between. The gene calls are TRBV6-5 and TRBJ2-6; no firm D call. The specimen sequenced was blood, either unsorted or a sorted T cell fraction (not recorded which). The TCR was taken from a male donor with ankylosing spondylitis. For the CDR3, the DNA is TGTGCCAGCAGTTACTCGGTGGGCTCTGGGGCCAACGTCCTGACTTTC. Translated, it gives CASSYSVGSGANVLTF.